Shown below are 3 T cell receptor beta chains from a single sample sequenced in a study of CD4+ T cells in melanoma. Repertoires were generated with immunoSEQ multiplex PCR, while TCRdb's copy carries only in-frame clones and drops some. The sample consists of approximately 9,600 clones, around 79% of them appearing once. Material for sequencing was cells from a culture (not recorded whether cultured in vitro). These receptors originate from a human donor with melanoma.

This clone was seen a few times. The chain uses TRBV23-1 and TRBJ1-2, with TRBD1 matching 10 bases. TRBV23-1 is classed as an ORF, of uncertain function. V lost 2 bases, J lost 2 bases, and 2 bases stayed unmatched. CDR3 length: 15 residues. In DNA form, the CDR3 reads TGCGCCAGCAGTCAAAAGGACAGGGGGAACTATGGCTACACCTTC. Translating it yields CASSQKDRGNYGYTF.

V gene TRBV5-1 combines with J gene TRBJ1-2; D not resolved. V was clipped by 2 bases and J by 6 bases, with 20 bases between them. This CDR3 is built from 16 residues. Germline V CDR1 and CDR2: SGHRS, YFSETQ. The chain's CDR3 is CASSFSPPPDVDGYTF. The CDR3 nucleotides read TGCGCCAGCAGCTTTTCCCCCCCGCCGGACGTTGATGGCTACACCTTC.

This clone is termed medium-sized. The chain joins TRBV11-2 to TRBJ1-3; D unresolved. V lost 4 bases to trimming and J lost 0 bases, with 7 bases between them. Germline CDR1 SGHAT, CDR2 FQNNGV. The CDR3 is made up of 14 amino acids. CDR3 nucleotides: TGTGCCAGCAGCTCTATTACCTCTGGAAACACCATATATTTT. This codes for CASSSITSGNTIYF.